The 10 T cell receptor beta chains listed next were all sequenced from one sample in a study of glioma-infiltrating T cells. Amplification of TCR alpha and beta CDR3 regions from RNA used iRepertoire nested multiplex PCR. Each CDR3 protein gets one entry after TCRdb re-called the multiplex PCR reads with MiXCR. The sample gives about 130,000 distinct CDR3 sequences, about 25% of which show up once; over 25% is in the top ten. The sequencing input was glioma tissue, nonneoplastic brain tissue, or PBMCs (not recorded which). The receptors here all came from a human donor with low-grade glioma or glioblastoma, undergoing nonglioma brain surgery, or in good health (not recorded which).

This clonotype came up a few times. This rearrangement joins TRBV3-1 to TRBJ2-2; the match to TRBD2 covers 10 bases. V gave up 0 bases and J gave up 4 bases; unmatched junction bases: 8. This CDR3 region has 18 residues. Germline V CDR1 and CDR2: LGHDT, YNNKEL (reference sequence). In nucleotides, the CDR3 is TGTGCCAGCAGCCAAGATTCGGGACTAGCGCTGGCCACCGGGGAGCTGTTTTTT. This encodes CASSQDSGLALATGELFF.

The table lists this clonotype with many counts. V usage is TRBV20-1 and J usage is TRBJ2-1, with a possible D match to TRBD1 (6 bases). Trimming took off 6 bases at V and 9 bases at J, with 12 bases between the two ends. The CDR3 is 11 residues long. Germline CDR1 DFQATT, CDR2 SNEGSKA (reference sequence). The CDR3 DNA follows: TGCAGTGCCCAGGGGCCGGGTGAGCAGTTCTTC. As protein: CSAQGPGEQFF.

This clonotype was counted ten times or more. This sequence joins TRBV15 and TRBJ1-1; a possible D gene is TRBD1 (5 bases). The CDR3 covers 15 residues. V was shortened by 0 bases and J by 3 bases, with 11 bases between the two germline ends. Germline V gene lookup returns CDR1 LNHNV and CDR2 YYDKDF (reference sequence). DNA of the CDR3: TGTGCCACCAGCAGAGAGAGGGTGGGGGACACTGAAGCTTTCTTT. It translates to CATSRERVGDTEAFF.

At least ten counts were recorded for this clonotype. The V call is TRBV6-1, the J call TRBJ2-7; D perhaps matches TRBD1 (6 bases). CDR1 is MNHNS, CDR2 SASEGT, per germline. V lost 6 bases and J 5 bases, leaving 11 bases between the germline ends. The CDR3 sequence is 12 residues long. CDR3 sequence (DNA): TGTGCCAGCAGCCCAACAGGGCACGAGCAGTACGTC. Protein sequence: CASSPTGHEQYV.

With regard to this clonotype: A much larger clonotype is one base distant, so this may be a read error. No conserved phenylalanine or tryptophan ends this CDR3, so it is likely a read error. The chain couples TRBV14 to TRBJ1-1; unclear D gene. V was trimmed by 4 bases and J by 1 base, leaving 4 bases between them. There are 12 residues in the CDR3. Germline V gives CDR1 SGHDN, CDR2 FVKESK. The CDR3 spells CASSRRNTEAFL. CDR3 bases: TGTGCCAGCAGCCGTCGGAACACTGAAGCTTTCCTT.

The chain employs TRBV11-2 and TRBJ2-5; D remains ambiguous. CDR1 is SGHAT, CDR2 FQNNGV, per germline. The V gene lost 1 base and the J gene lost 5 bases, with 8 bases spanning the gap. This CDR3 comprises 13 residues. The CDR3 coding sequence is TGTGCCAGCAGCTTAGTGGAGAGCGAGACCCAGTACTTC. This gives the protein CASSLVESETQYF.

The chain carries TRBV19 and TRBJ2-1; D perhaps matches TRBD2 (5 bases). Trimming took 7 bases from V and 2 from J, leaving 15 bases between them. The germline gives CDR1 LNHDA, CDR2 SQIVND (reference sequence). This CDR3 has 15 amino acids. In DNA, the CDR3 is TGTGCCAGTACCACGGGATCGGCTACCTACAATGAGCAGTTCTTC. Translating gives CASTTGSATYNEQFF.

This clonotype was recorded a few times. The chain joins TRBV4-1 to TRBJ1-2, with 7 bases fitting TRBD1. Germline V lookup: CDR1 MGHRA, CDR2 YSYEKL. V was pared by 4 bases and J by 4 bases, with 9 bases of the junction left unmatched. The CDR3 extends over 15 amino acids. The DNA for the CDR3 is TGCGCCAGCAGCCTTACAGGGGACGGCGTCTATGGCTACACCTTC. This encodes CASSLTGDGVYGYTF.

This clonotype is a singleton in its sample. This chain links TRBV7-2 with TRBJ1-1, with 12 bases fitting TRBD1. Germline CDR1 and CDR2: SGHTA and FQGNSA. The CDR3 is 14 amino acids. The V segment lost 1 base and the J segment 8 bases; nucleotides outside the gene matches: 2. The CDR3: CASSLGGTGGEAFF. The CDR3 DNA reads TGTGCCAGCAGCTTAGGAGGGACAGGGGGCGAAGCTTTCTTT.

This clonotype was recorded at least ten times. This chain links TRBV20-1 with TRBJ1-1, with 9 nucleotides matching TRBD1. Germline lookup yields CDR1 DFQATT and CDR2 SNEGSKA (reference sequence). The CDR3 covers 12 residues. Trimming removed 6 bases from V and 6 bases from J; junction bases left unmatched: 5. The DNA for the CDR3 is TGCAGTGCCCCGGACAGGGGAGCTGAAGCTTTCTTT. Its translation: CSAPDRGAEAFF.